This T cell receptor (beta chain) came from a study of blood T cell repertoires in COVID-19. The wider study: In each case, the material was cDNA or gDNA derived from T cells, B-cell-depleted T cells, or PBMCs.

Measured with immunoSEQ multiplex PCR; TCRdb has only the in-frame clones, and not every one. The table shows 160,000 or so clones, with around 90% occurring only once. This sequence was found in a woman aged 50 to 60 with acute or convalescent COVID-19. The sample comprised peripheral blood.

Here the CDR3 DNA reads TGTGCCAGCTCACCAATGGCGAACACTGAAGCTTTCTTT. Translation gives CASSPMANTEAFF. This sequence joins TRBV18 and TRBJ1-1; no clear D. In germline, CDR1 is KGHSH, CDR2 LQKENI. The CDR3 consists of 13 residues. Trimming took off 2 bases at V and 1 base at J, with 5 bases between the two ends.